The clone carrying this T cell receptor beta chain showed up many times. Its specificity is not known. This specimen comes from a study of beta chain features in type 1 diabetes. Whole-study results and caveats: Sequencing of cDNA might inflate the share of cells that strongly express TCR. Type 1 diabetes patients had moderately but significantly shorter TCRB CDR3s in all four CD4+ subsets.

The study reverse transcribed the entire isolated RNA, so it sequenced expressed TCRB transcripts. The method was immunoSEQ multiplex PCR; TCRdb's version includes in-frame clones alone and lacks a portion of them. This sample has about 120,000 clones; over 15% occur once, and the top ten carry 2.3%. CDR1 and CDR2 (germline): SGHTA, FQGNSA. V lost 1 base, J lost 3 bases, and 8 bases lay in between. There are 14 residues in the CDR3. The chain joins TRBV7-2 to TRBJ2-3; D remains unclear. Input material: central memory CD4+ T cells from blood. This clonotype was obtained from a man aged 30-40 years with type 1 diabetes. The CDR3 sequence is CASSLELSTDTQYF. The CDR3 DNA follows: TGTGCCAGCAGCTTAGAACTGTCAACAGATACGCAGTATTTT.